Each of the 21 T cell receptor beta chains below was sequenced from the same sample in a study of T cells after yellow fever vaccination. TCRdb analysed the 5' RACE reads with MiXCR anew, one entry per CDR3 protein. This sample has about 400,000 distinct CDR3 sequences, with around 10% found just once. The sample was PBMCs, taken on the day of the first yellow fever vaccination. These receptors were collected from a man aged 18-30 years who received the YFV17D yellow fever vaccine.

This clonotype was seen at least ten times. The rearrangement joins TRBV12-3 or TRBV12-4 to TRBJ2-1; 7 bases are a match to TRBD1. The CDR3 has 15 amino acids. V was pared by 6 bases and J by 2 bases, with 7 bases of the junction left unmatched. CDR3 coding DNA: TGTGCCAGCAGCTATGACAGGGTTGCCTACAATGAGCAGTTCTTC. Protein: CASSYDRVAYNEQFF.

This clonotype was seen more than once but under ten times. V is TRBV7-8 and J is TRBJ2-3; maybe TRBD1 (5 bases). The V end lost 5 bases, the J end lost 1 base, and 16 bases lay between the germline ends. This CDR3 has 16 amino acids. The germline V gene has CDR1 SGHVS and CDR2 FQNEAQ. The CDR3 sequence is CASSVTGGRRTDTQYF. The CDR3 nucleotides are TGTGCCAGCAGCGTAACAGGTGGCAGACGCACAGATACGCAGTATTTT. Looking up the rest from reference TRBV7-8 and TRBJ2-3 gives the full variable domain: GAGVSQSPRYKVAKRGQDVALRCDPISGHVSLFWYQQALGQGPEFLTYFQNEAQLDKSGLPSDRFFAERPEGSVSTLKIQRTQQEDSAVYLCASSVTGGRRTDTQYFGPGTRLTVL.

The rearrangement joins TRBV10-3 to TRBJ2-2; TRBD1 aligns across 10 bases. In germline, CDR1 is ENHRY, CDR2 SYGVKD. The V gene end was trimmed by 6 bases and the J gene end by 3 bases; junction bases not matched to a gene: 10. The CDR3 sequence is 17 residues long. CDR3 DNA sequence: TGTGCCATCAGGACCCGACAGGGGGCAAGGGACACCGGGGAGCTGTTTTTT. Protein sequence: CAIRTRQGARDTGELFF.

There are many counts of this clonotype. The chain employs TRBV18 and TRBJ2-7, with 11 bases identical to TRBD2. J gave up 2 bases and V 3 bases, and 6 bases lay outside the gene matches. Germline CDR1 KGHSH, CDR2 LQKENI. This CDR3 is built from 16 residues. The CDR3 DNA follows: TGTGCCAGCTCACCCTCTGGGACTAGCGGTACCTACGAGCAGTACTTC. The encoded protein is CASSPSGTSGTYEQYF. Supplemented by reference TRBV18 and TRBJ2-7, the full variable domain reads NAGVMQNPRHLVRRRGQEARLRCSPMKGHSHVYWYRQLPEEGLKFMVYLQKENIIDESGMPKERFSAEFPKEGPSILRIQQVVRGDSAAYFCASSPSGTSGTYEQYFGPGTRLTVT.

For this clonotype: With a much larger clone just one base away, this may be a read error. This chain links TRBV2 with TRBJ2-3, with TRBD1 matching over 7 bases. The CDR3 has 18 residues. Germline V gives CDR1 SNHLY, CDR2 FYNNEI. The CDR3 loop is CTSRQEEVGTASTDTQYF. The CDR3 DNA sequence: TGTACCAGCAGACAGGAAGAGGTCGGGACAGCTAGCACAGATACGCAGTATTTT.

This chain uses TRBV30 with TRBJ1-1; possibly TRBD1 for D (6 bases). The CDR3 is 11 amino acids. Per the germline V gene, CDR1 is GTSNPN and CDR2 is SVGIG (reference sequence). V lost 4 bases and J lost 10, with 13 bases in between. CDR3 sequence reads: CAWNQGGGAFF. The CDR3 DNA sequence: TGTGCCTGGAACCAGGGAGGGGGAGCTTTCTTT.

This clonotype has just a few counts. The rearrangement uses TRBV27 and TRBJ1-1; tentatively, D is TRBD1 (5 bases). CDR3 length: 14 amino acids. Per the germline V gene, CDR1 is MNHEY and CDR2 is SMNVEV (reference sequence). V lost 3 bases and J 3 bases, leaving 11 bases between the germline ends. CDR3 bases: TGTGCCAGCAGTTTGGGGGGGACGGACACTGAAGCTTTCTTT. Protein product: CASSLGGTDTEAFF.

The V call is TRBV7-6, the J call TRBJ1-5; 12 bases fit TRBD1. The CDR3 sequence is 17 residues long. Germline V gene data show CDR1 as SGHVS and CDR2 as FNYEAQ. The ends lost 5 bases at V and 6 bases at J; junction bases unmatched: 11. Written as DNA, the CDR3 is TGTGCCAGCAGCCCAAGCATCGGGACAGGGGGCGGTCAGCCCCAGCATTTT. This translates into CASSPSIGTGGGQPQHF. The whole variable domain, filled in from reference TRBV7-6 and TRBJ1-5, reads GAGVSQSPRYKVTKRGQDVALRCDPISGHVSLYWYRQALGQGPEFLTYFNYEAQQDKSGLPNDRFSAERPEGSISTLTIQRTEQRDSAMYRCASSPSIGTGGGQPQHFGDGTRLSIL.

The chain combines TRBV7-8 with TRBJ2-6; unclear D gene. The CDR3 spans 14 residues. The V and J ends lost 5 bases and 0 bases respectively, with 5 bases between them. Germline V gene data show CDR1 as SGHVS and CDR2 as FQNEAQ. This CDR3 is CASSPNSGANVLTF. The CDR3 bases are TGTGCCAGCAGCCCCAACTCTGGGGCCAACGTCCTGACTTTC.

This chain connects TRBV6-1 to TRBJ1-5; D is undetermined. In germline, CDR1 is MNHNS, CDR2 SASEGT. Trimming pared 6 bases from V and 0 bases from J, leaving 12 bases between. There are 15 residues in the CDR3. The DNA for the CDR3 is TGTGCCAGCAGAAAAGGACGAAATAGCAATCAGCCCCAGCATTTT. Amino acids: CASRKGRNSNQPQHF.

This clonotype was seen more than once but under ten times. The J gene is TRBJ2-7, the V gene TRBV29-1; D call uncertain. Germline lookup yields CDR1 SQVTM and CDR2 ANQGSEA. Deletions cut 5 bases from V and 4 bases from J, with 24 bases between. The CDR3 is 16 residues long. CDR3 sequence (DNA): TGCAGCGTTATTCCGGACGGAACAACCCAATTGTACGAGCAGTACGTC. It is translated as CSVIPDGTTQLYEQYV.

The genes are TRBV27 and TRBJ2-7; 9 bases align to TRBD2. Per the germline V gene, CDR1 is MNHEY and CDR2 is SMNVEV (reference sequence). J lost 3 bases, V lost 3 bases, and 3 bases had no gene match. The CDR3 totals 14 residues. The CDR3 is CASSFATSGYEQYF. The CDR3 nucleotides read TGTGCCAGCAGTTTTGCGACTAGCGGCTACGAGCAGTACTTC.

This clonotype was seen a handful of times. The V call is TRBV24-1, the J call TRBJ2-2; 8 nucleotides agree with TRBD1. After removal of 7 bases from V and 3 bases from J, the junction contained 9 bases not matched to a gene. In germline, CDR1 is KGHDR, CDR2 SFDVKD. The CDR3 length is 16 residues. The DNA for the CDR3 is TGTGCCACCAGCGAAGGACAGGGATCGTACACCGGGGAGCTGTTTTTT. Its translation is CATSEGQGSYTGELFF.

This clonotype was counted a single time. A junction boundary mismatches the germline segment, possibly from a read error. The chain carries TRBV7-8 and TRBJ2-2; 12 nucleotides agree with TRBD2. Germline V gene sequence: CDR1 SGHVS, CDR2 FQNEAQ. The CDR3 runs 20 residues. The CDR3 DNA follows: TGCCACGTCGGCCCCAGGGTGGCGGAACTAGCGGGGGGTAACACCGGGGAGCTGTTTTTT. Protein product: CHVGPRVAELAGGNTGELFF.

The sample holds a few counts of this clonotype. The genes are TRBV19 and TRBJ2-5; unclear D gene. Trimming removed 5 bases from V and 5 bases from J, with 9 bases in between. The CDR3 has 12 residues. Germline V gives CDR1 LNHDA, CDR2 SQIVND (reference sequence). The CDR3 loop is CASSFTEETQYF. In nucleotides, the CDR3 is TGTGCCAGTAGTTTCACTGAGGAGACCCAGTACTTC. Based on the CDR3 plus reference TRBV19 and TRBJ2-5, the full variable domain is DGGITQSPKYLFRKEGQNVTLSCEQNLNHDAMYWYRQDPGQGLRLIYYSQIVNDFQKGDIAEGYSVSREKKESFPLTVTSAQKNPTAFYLCASSFTEETQYFGPGTRLLVL.

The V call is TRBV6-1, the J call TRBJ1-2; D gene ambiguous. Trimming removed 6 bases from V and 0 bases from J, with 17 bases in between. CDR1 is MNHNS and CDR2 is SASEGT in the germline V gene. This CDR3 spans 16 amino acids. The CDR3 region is CASSPDWGAANYGYTF. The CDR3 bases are TGTGCCAGCAGCCCGGACTGGGGAGCGGCTAACTATGGCTACACCTTC.

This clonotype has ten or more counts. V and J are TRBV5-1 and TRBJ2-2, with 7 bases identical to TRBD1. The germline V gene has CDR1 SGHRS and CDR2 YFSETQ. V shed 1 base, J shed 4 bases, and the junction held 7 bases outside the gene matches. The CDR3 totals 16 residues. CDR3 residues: CASSLSSPGGTGELFF. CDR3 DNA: TGCGCCAGCAGCTTGTCTTCTCCAGGGGGCACCGGGGAGCTGTTTTTT.

The DNA for the CDR3 is TGTGCCAGCAATACGGGTGCGGCAAAACTGTTTTTT. As protein: CASNTGAAKLFF. The chain joins TRBV6-6 to TRBJ1-4; D not resolved. V was pared by 7 bases and J by 10 bases, with 13 bases between. CDR3 size: 12 residues. Germline values: CDR1 MNHNY, CDR2 SVGAGI (reference sequence).

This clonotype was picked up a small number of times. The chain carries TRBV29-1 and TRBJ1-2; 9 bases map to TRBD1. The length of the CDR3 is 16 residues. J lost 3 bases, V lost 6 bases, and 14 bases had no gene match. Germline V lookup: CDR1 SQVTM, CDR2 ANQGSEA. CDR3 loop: CSVTTGTGKMDYGYTF. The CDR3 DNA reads TGCAGCGTGACAACCGGGACAGGGAAGATGGACTATGGCTACACCTTC.

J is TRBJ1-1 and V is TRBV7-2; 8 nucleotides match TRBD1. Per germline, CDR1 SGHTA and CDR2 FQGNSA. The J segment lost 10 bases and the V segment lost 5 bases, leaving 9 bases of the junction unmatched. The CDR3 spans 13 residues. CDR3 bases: TGTGCCAGCAGCACCAGACAGGGGAACGCAGCTTTCTTT. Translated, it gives CASSTRQGNAAFF. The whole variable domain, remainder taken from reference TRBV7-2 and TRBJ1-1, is GAGVSQSPSNKVTEKGKDVELRCDPISGHTALYWYRQSLGQGLEFLIYFQGNSAPDKSGLPSDRFSAERTGGSVSTLTIQRTQQEDSAVYLCASSTRQGNAAFFGQGTRLTVV.

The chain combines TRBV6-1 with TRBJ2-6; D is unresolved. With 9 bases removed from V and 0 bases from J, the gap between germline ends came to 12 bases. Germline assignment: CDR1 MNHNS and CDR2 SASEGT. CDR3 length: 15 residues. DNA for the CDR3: TGTGCCAGTGTGGCAGTTAGCTCTGGGGCCAACGTCCTGACTTTC. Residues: CASVAVSSGANVLTF.